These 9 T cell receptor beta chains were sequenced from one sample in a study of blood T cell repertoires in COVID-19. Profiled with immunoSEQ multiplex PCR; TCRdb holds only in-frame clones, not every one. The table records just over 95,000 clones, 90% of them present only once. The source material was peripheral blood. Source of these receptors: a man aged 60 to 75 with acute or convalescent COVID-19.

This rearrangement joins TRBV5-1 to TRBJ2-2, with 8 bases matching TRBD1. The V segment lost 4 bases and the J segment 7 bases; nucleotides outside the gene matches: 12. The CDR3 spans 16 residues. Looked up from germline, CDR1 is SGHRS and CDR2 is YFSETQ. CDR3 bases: TGCGCCAGCAGCCAAGACGGGCAGGGGGCAGGCGGGGAGCTGTTTTTT. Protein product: CASSQDGQGAGGELFF.

Written as DNA, the CDR3 is TGTGCCAGCACCGGGGGGTTGAATTCACCCCTCCACTTT. Protein product: CASTGGLNSPLHF. The chain combines TRBV7-9 with TRBJ1-6; D perhaps matches TRBD1 (5 bases). Trimming removed 7 bases at V and 7 bases at J, with 11 bases between. Germline V gives CDR1 SEHNR, CDR2 FQNEAQ (reference sequence). CDR3 length equals 13 residues.

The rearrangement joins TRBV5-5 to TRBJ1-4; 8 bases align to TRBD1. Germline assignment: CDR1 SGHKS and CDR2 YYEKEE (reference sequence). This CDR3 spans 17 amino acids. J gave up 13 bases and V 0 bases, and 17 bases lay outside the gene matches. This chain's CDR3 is CASSLAALRTGIGGLFF. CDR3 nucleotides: TGTGCCAGCAGCTTGGCCGCTCTGAGGACAGGGATTGGAGGACTGTTTTTT.

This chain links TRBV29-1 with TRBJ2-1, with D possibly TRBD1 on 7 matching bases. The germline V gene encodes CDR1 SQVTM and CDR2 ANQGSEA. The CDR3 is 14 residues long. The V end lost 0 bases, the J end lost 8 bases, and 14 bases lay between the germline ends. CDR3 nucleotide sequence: TGCAGCGTTGAAGACAGGGGGGTTATACATGAGCAGTTCTTC. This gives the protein CSVEDRGVIHEQFF.

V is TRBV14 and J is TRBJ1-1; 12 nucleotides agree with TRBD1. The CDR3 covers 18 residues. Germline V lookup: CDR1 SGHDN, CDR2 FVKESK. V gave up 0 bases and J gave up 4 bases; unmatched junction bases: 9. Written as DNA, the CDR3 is TGTGCCAGCAGCCAAGATCGGGACAGGGGGCGCCTGGCCACTGAAGCTTTCTTT. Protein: CASSQDRDRGRLATEAFF.

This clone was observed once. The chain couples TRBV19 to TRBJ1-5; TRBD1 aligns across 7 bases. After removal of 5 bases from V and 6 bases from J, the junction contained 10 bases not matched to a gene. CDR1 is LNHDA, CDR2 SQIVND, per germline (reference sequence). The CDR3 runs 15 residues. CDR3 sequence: CASSARTGLAQPQHF. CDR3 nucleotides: TGTGCCAGTAGTGCCAGGACAGGCTTGGCTCAGCCCCAGCATTTT.

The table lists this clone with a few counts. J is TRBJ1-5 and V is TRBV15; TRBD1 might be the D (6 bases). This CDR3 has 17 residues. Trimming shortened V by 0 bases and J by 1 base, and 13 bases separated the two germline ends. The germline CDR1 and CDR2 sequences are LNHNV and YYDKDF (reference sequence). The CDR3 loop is CATSRERAGESNQPQHF. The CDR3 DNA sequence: TGTGCCACCAGCAGAGAGAGGGCAGGGGAGAGCAATCAGCCCCAGCATTTT.

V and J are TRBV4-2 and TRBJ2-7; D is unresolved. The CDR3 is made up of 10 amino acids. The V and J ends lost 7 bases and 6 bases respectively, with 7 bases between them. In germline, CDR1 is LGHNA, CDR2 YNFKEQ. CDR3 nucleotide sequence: TGTGCCAGCAATGAGTGCGAGCAGTACTTC. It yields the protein CASNECEQYF.

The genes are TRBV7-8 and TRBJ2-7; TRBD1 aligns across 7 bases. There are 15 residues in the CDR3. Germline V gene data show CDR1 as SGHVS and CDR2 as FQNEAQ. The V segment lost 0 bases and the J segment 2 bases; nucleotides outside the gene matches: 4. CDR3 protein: CASSLARTGAYEQYF. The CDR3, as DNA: TGTGCCAGCAGCTTAGCCCGGACAGGAGCCTACGAGCAGTACTTC.